This T cell receptor beta chain originates from a study of blood T cell repertoires in COVID-19. The wider study: Specimens from acute and convalescent COVID-19 originated in the United States, Italy and Spain.

This table comes from immunoSEQ multiplex PCR, and its TCRdb copy is limited to in-frame clones, with some not included. The data hold about 51,000 clones, with under 95% observed a single time. V dropped 4 bases and J dropped 0 bases, with 10 bases sitting between them. CDR3 length equals 16 residues. CDR1 is MNHNS, CDR2 SASEGT, per germline. The receptor was isolated from a middle-aged man with acute or convalescent COVID-19. The chain recombines TRBV6-1 with TRBJ2-6; unclear D gene. The sample consisted of peripheral blood. The CDR3 region is CASSAEASSGANVLTF. The CDR3 DNA follows: TGTGCCAGCAGTGCTGAGGCGAGCTCTGGGGCCAACGTCCTGACTTTC.